This entry concerns a single T cell receptor (beta chain). Its matching antigen is unknown. The data belong to a study of Graves' ophthalmopathy and Graves' hyperthyroidism. General study results and limits: The blood repertoire also included most expanded thyroid clonotypes above 0.001 frequency.

Ophthalmopathy was moderately-to-severely active, CAS at least 3, NOSPECS at least 4, lasting under 3 months. As the starting material, more than 8 ml of fresh peripheral blood yielded the PBMCs. This CDR3 comprises 13 residues. With 1 base removed from V and 8 bases from J, the gap between germline ends came to 9 bases. Per germline, CDR1 SGHRS and CDR2 YFSETQ. Transcripts of RNA were the source for amplifying TCR beta CDR3 regions. Amplification began with first-round RT-PCR using HTBI primers, then second-round multiplex PCR was performed. TCRdb reprocessed the multiplex PCR reads with MiXCR, giving one entry per CDR3 protein. The sample consists of hundreds of thousands of distinct CDR3 sequences, 40% of them appearing once.

This TCR was recovered from an adult man with Graves' ophthalmopathy. Sequencing input: peripheral blood. The chain combines TRBV5-1 with TRBJ1-4; no clear D. In nucleotides, the CDR3 is TGCGCCAGCAGCTTGTGGCTGTGCGAAAAACTGTTTTTT. Its translation: CASSLWLCEKLFF.